One sample yielded the 2 T cell receptor beta chains listed below, sequenced in a study of PD-1 blockade in classical Hodgkin lymphoma. The time point here: cycle 4 day 1 (C4D1), after 6 weeks of nivolumab. Every single patient, without exception, relapsed after autologous stem cell transplantation, and brentuximab vedotin exposure varied. Sequencing was performed with immunoSEQ multiplex PCR; in TCRdb, only in-frame clones are kept and a portion is missing. The sample records almost 95,000 clones, 83% being singletons. The sequencing here drew on peripheral blood mononuclear cells (PBMCs), taken before the fourth cycle of nivolumab. These receptors were taken from a human donor with classical Hodgkin lymphoma.

V is TRBV2 and J is TRBJ2-7, with D hard to call. The ends were cut back, 5 bases at V and 3 bases at J, with 5 bases in the middle. The germline V gene encodes CDR1 SNHLY and CDR2 FYNNEI. The CDR3 runs to 11 residues. In nucleotides, the CDR3 is TGTGCCAGCAGTACCTACTACGAGCAGTACTTC. Translation: CASSTYYEQYF.

The rearrangement links TRBV5-4 to TRBJ2-5, with a weak D call TRBD2 (5 bases). CDR3 length equals 15 residues. Looked up from germline, CDR1 is SGHNT and CDR2 is YYREEE (reference sequence). Trimming cost V 4 bases and J 5 bases, with 18 bases left between them. The CDR3 reads CASSLKAGPWETQYF. CDR3 bases: TGTGCCAGCAGCCTAAAGGCGGGCCCGTGGGAGACCCAGTACTTC.